The sequence of this T cell receptor beta chain was determined in a study of tumor-infiltrating lymphocytes in oesophageal squamous cell carcinoma. This clonotype is labeled as large. V was cut by 4 bases and J by 3 bases, with 7 bases left in between. CDR1 is SGHAT, CDR2 FQNNGV, per germline. The CDR3 has 12 amino acids. TCRdb analysed the PCR reads with MiXCR anew, one entry per CDR3 protein. This sample has fewer than 7,500 distinct CDR3 sequences; 13% to 15% occur once, and the top ten carry approximately 17%. This chain joins TRBV11-2 and TRBJ2-7; TRBD2 is a possible D gene (5 bases). Input material: esophageal tumor tissue. The origin of this receptor is a male donor with esophageal squamous cell carcinoma. This CDR3 is CASSSGDYEQYF. The CDR3 nucleotides read TGTGCCAGCAGCTCCGGGGACTACGAGCAGTACTTC.